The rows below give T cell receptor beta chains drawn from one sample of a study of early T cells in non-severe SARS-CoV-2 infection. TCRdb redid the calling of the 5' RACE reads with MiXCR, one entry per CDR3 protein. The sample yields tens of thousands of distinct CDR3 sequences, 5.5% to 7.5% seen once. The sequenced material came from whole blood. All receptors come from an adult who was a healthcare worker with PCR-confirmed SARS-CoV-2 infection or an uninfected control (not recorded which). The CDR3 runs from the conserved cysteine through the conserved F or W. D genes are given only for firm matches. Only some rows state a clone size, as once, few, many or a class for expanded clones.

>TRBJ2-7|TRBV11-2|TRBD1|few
CASSLDFRTGPEQYF
TGTGCCAGCAGCTTAGATTTCCGGACAGGCCCCGAGCAGTACTTC
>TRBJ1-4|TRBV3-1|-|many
CASSQDSGREKLFF
TGTGCCAGCAGCCAAGATTCGGGGCGTGAAAAACTGTTTTTT
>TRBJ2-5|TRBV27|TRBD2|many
CASSPSGGARETQYF
TGTGCCAGCAGTCCTAGCGGGGGGGCCCGAGAGACCCAGTACTTC
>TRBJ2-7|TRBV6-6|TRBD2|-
CASSDAGEWTYEQYF
TGTGCCAGCAGTGATGCGGGGGAATGGACCTACGAGCAGTACTTC
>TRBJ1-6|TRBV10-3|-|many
CAISESMKNSPLHF
TGTGCCATCAGTGAGTCGATGAAGAATTCACCCCTCCACTTT
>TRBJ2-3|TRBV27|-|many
CASSLPNTDTQYF
TGTGCCAGCAGTTTACCAAACACAGATACGCAGTATTTT
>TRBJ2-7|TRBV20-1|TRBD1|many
CSATLPTGGPEQYF
TGCAGTGCTACCCTCCCGACAGGGGGGCCCGAGCAGTACTTC
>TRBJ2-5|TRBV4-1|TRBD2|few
CASSQETVSSGGRKETQYF
TGCGCCAGCAGCCAAGAGACGGTGTCTAGCGGGGGCCGTAAAGAGACCCAGTACTTC
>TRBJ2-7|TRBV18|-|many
CASSPISTDYEQYF
TGTGCCAGCTCACCCATCTCGACGGACTACGAGCAGTACTTC
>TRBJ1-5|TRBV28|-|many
CASSFGARSLTQPQHF
TGTGCCAGCAGTTTCGGGGCCAGGTCCTTAACTCAGCCCCAGCATTTT
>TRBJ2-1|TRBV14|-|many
CASSQDLMRDFSYNEQFF
TGTGCCAGCAGCCAAGATCTAATGAGGGACTTTTCCTACAATGAGCAGTTCTTC
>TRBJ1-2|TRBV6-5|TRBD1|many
CASSYSTGAFYGYTF
TGTGCCAGCAGTTACTCGACAGGGGCTTTCTATGGCTACACCTTC
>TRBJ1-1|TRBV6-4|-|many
CASSKDIFPMNTEAFF
TGTGCCAGCAGTAAGGACATCTTTCCCATGAACACTGAAGCTTTCTTT
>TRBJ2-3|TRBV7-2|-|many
CASSLGGVGDTQYF
TGTGCCAGCAGCTTAGGCGGGGTTGGAGATACGCAGTATTTT
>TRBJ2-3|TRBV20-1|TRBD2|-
CSANSGRAGDTQYF
TGCAGTGCAAATAGCGGGAGGGCCGGAGATACGCAGTATTTT
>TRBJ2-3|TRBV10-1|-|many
CASSERRSSTDTQYF
TGCGCCAGCAGTGAACGGCGGTCTAGCACAGATACGCAGTATTTT
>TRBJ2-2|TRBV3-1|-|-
CASSQPTQQNTGELFF
TGTGCCAGCAGCCAACCGACCCAGCAGAACACCGGGGAGCTGTTTTTT
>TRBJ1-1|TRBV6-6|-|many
CASSYEAMGHEVFF
TGTGCCAGCAGTTACGAGGCTATGGGCCATGAAGTTTTCTTT
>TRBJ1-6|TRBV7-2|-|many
CASTPNLNGGSPLHF
TGTGCCAGCACGCCAAATCTGAACGGGGGTTCACCCCTCCACTTT
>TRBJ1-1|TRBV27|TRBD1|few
CASRRQGEIAFF
TGTGCCAGCAGAAGACAGGGGGAGATAGCTTTCTTT
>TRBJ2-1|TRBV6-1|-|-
CASSQGVYEQFF
TGTGCCAGCAGCCAGGGTGTTTATGAGCAGTTCTTC
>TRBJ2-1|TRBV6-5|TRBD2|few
CASSPPLAAGRNEQFF
TGTGCCAGCAGTCCCCCACTAGCGGCGGGGCGGAATGAGCAGTTCTTC